The clone carrying this TCR beta chain was counted between two and nine times. The antigen is undetermined. On average, the one heparinised blood draw given by each donor was around 120 mL. Sorting based on CD45RO/CCR7/CD25/CD127/CD95/CD27 separated CD4+ naive, central memory, regulatory and stem cell-like memory cells. These data originate in a study of beta chain features in type 1 diabetes. Study-wide points: In every one of the four CD4+ subsets, TCRB CDR3s were moderately but significantly shorter in Type 1 diabetes patients.

Expressed TCRB transcripts were sequenced because the entire RNA isolate underwent reverse transcription. Repertoires were generated with immunoSEQ multiplex PCR, while TCRdb's copy carries only in-frame clones and drops some. This sample has hundreds of thousands of clones; 15% occur once, and the top ten carry about 0.097%. In germline, CDR1 is SEHNR, CDR2 FQNEAQ (reference sequence). Trimming shortened V by 1 base and J by 2 bases, and 9 bases separated the two germline ends. The CDR3 covers 15 residues. The rearrangement joins TRBV7-9 to TRBJ2-1; D is undetermined. The sample comprised naive CD4+ T cells from blood. The receptor was derived from a man aged 18-30 years in good health. CDR3 loop: CASSLELYTYNEQFF. The DNA for the CDR3 is TGTGCCAGCAGCTTAGAACTTTACACCTACAATGAGCAGTTCTTC.